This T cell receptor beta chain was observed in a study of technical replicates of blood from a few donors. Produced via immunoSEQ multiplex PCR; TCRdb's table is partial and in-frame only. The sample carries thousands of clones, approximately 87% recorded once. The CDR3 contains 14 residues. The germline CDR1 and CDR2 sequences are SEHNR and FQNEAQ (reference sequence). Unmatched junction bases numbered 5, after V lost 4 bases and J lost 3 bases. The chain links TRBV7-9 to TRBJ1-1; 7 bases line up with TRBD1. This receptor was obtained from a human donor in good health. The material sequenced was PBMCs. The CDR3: CASSSTGWDTEAFF. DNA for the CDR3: TGTGCCAGCAGCTCGACAGGGTGGGACACTGAAGCTTTCTTT.